These T cell receptor beta chains were read from a single sample in a study of cytomegalovirus exposure and HLA in healthy donors. TCRdb's table, derived via immunoSEQ multiplex PCR, lists solely in-frame clones and lacks some. The sample lists over 110,000 clones; over 65% were seen once. Sample: PBMCs. These receptor sequences come from a male donor in good health and CMV-seronegative. Each CDR3 is given with its conserved first and last residue. A D gene is named only where the DNA matches it firmly. Only some rows state a clone size, as once, few, many or a class for expanded clones.

TRBJ1-1	TRBD1	TRBV4-3	-	TGCGCCAGCAGCCATGCACCCGGACAGGGGGCCCCTGAAGCTTTCTTT	CASSHAPGQGAPEAFF
TRBJ1-1	TRBD1	TRBV29-1	-	TGCAGCGCCAGCCGGACAGGTGAAGCTTTCTTT	CSASRTGEAFF
TRBJ2-5	TRBD2	TRBV29-1	-	TGCAGCGTTGTGTGGCAAGATAGCGGGCCTGGGGAGACCCAGTACTTC	CSVVWQDSGPGETQYF
TRBJ2-3	TRBD2	TRBV27	-	TGTGCCAGCAGTTTGTGGGGGGGGGAGTCAGATACGCAGTATTTT	CASSLWGGESDTQYF
TRBJ2-7	TRBD2	TRBV4-1	-	TGCGCCAGCAGCCAAGATCGCGGGAGTAGGAACGAGCAGTACTTC	CASSQDRGSRNEQYF
TRBJ2-7	TRBD2	TRBV7-9	once	TGTGCCAGCAGCTCCCGGGAGGCCCACTACGAGCAGTACTTC	CASSSREAHYEQYF
TRBJ2-1	TRBD2	TRBV7-9	-	TGTGCCAGCAGCTTAGGGACTAGCGGGAGATGGGATGAGCAGTTCTTC	CASSLGTSGRWDEQFF
TRBJ2-3	-	TRBV6-5	-	TGTGCCAGCAGTTACTCAGATTACGAATCCAGGCAGTATTTT	CASSYSDYESRQYF
TRBJ2-1	TRBD2	TRBV25-1	-	TGTGCCAGCAGTGTGTGGGAGGGCCGGTATGAGCAGTTCTTC	CASSVWEGRYEQFF
TRBJ2-7	TRBD2	TRBV5-6	-	TGTGCCAGCAGCTTATTAGCGGGAGGGCTCGAGCAGTACTTC	CASSLLAGGLEQYF
TRBJ2-5	-	TRBV21-1	few	TGTGCCAGCAGCCGAATCTGGTTGGAGGAGACCCAGTACTTC	CASSRIWLEETQYF
TRBJ2-1	TRBD2	TRBV5-1	-	TGCGCCAGCAGCTACGTTAGCGGGGGGTACAATGAGCAGTTCTTC	CASSYVSGGYNEQFF
TRBJ2-2	-	TRBV5-1	-	TGCGCCAGCAGGAGACTAGGACCCACCGGGGAGCTGTTTTTT	CASRRLGPTGELFF
TRBJ2-1	TRBD2	TRBV7-9	-	TGTGCCAGCAGCCCCCGACTAGCGGGAGAGGAAGAGCAGTTCTTC	CASSPRLAGEEEQFF
TRBJ2-7	-	TRBV9	few	TGTGCCAGCAGCGTAGCGGGGACACCTACCTACGAGCAGTACTTC	CASSVAGTPTYEQYF
TRBJ2-2	TRBD1	TRBV5-1	-	TGCGCCAGCAGCGAGGGACAGGGAAACACCGGGGAGCTGTTTTTT	CASSEGQGNTGELFF
TRBJ2-5	-	TRBV10-3	-	TGTGCCATCAGTGCTGGGAGGGAGACCCAGTACTTC	CAISAGRETQYF
TRBJ2-5	-	TRBV18	-	TGTGCCAACTCACCACCCTCGGAAGAGACCCAGTACTTC	CANSPPSEETQYF
TRBJ2-3	-	TRBV7-9	-	TGTGCCAGCAGCTTAAGACTAGGTACAGATACGCAGTATTTT	CASSLRLGTDTQYF
TRBJ1-1	TRBD1	TRBV25-1	-	TGTGCCAGCAGTGGCCGGGACAGGGGGAACACTGAAGCTTTCTTT	CASSGRDRGNTEAFF
TRBJ1-2	-	TRBV30	-	TGTGCCTGGAGTGTGGAGTGTGGCTACACCTTC	CAWSVECGYTF
TRBJ1-2	-	TRBV27	few	TGTGCCAGCAGTTTGATGGCAGGCACCAACTATGGCTACACCTTC	CASSLMAGTNYGYTF
TRBJ2-5	-	TRBV11-2	-	TGTGCCAGCCTCCCGGACAGACCAGAGATGGAGACCCAGTACTTC	CASLPDRPEMETQYF
TRBJ2-7	TRBD2	TRBV7-9	-	TGTGCCAGCAGCTCACTAGCGGGAGGGCGTGAGCAGTACTTC	CASSSLAGGREQYF
TRBJ2-2	-	TRBV10-3	-	TGTGCCACCGAAGGGGCCCCCCGGGAGCTGTTTTTT	CATEGAPRELFF
TRBJ2-5	TRBD2	TRBV10-2	-	TGCGCCGGCAGTGAGTCGGGGACTAGGGAGGAGACCCAGTACTTC	CAGSESGTREETQYF
TRBJ2-3	-	TRBV7-2	-	TGTGCCAGCAGCCCCAGCGGGCACTACACAGATACGCAGTATTTT	CASSPSGHYTDTQYF
TRBJ2-1	TRBD2	TRBV27	-	TGTGCCAGCAGAATAGCGGGAGGATCCTACAATGAGCAGTTCTTC	CASRIAGGSYNEQFF